The clone carrying this T cell receptor (beta chain) was counted only a few times. What it binds is unknown. TCRdb ran MiXCR on the RT-PCR reads and lists one entry per CDR3 protein. The sample yields roughly 670,000 distinct CDR3 sequences, around 15% seen once. This entry comes from a study of response to subunit inactivated influenza vaccine. The CDR3 has 16 amino acids. V was trimmed by 0 bases and J by 4 bases, leaving 15 bases between them. The germline V gene has CDR1 MGHRA and CDR2 YSYEKL. Findings and caveats of the study: There was a suggestion from the authors that each seasonal influenza vaccination recruits few new T cells.

The chain couples TRBV4-1 to TRBJ1-2; no definite D call. Here the sequenced sample was PBMCs from blood, taken 14 to 15 days before vaccination. The TCR was taken from a man aged 50-59 years who received an inactivated influenza vaccine. As DNA, the CDR3 is TGCGCCAGCAGCCAAGATGAGTATGCAGAATCCTATGGCTACACCTTC. This translates into CASSQDEYAESYGYTF.